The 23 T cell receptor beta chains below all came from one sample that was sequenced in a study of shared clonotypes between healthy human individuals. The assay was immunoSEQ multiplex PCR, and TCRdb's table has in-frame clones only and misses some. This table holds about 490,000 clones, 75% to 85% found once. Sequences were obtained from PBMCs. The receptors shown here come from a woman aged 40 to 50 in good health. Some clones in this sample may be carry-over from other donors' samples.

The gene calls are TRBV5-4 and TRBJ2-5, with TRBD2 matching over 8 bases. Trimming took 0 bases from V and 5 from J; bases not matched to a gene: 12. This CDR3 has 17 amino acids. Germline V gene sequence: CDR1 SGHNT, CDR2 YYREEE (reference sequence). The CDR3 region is CASSLASGGLSGETQYF. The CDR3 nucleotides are TGTGCCAGCAGCTTGGCAAGCGGGGGACTGTCGGGTGAGACCCAGTACTTC.

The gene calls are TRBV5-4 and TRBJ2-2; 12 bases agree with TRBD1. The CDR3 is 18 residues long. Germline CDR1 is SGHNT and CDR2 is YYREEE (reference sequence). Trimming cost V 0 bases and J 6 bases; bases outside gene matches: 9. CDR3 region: CASSLAGDRGRRAGELFF. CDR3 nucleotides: TGTGCCAGCAGCTTGGCTGGGGACAGGGGGCGCAGGGCCGGGGAGCTGTTTTTT.

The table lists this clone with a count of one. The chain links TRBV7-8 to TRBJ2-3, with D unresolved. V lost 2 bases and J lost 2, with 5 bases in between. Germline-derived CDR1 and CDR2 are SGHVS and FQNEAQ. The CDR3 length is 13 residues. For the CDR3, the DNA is TGTGCCAGCAGCTTACCCCCCACAGATACGCAGTATTTT. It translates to CASSLPPTDTQYF.

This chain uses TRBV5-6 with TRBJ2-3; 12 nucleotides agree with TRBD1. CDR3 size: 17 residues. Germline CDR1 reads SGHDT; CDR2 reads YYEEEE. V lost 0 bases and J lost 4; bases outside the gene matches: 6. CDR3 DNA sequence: TGTGCCAGCAGCTTGGTTGGGGACAGGGGGCTTGCAGATACGCAGTATTTT. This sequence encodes CASSLVGDRGLADTQYF.

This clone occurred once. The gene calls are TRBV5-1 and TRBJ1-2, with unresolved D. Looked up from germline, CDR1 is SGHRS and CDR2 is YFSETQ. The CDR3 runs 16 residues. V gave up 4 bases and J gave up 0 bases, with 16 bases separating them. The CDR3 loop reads CASSPRGPNANYGYTF. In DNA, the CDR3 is TGCGCCAGCAGCCCAAGAGGGCCAAACGCTAACTATGGCTACACCTTC.

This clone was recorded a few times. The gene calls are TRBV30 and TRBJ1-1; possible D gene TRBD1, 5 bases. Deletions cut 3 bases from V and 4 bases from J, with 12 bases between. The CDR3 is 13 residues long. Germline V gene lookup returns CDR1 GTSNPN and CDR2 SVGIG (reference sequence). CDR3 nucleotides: TGTGCCTGGAGCCGGGGGGTTGCCACTGAAGCTTTCTTT. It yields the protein CAWSRGVATEAFF.

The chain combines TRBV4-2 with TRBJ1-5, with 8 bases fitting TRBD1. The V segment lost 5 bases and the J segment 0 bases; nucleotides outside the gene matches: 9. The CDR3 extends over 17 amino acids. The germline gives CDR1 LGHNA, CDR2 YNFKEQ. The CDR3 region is CASSLVAGGSSNQPQHF. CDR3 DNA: TGTGCCAGCAGCTTAGTAGCAGGGGGCAGTAGCAATCAGCCCCAGCATTTT.

The CDR3 DNA is TGTGCCACCAATAATCCCTCGGGGGACTATGGCTACACCTTC. Protein product: CATNNPSGDYGYTF. The genes are TRBV10-3 and TRBJ1-2; a possible D gene is TRBD1 (5 bases). The CDR3 covers 14 residues. Per germline, CDR1 ENHRY and CDR2 SYGVKD. V lost 10 bases, J lost 3 bases, and 18 bases lay in between.

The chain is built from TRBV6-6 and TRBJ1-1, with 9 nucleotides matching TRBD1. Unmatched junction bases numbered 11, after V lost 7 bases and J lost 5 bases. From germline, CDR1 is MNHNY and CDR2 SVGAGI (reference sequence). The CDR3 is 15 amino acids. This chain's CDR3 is CASTPGQGGGTEAFF. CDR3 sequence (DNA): TGTGCCAGCACACCGGGACAGGGTGGTGGGACTGAAGCTTTCTTT.

The CDR3 nucleotides read TGCGCCAGCAGCCAAGTCTTGGGGTCCTACGAGCAGTACTTC. This encodes CASSQVLGSYEQYF. The chain employs TRBV4-1 and TRBJ2-7; D unclear. This CDR3 comprises 14 residues. The V gene lost 1 base and the J gene lost 1 base, with 8 bases spanning the gap. Germline values: CDR1 MGHRA, CDR2 YSYEKL.

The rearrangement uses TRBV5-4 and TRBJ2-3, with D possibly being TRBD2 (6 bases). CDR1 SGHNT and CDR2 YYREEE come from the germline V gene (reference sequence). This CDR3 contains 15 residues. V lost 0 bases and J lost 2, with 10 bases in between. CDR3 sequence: CASSLGGGSTDTQYF. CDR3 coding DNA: TGTGCCAGCAGCTTGGGTGGAGGGTCCACAGATACGCAGTATTTT.

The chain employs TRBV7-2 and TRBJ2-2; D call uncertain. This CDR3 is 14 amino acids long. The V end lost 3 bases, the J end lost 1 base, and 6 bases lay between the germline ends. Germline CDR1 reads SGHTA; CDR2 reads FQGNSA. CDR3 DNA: TGTGCCAGCAGCTTTAACAAGAACACCGGGGAGCTGTTTTTT. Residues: CASSFNKNTGELFF.

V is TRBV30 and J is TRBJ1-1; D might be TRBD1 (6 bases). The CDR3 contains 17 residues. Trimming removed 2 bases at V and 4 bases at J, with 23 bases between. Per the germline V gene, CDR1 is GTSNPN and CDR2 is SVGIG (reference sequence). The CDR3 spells CAWSPSRGGGASTEAFF. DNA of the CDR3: TGTGCCTGGAGTCCCTCCAGGGGTGGGGGCGCATCCACTGAAGCTTTCTTT.

DNA for the CDR3: TGTGCCAGTAGTATTGATTCCGGCCGGGACAAACTGTTTTTT. As protein: CASSIDSGRDKLFF. The rearrangement uses TRBV19 and TRBJ1-4; the D gene is possibly TRBD1 (5 bases). The germline V gene encodes CDR1 LNHDA and CDR2 SQIVND (reference sequence). Trimming stripped 3 bases from V and 11 bases from J, with 16 bases between. There are 14 residues in the CDR3.

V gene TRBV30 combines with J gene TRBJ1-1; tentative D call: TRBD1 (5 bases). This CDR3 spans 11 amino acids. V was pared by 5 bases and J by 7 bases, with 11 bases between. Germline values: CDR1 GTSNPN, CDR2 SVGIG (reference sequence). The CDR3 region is CAWGGGREAFF. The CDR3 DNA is TGTGCCTGGGGGGGAGGTCGTGAAGCTTTCTTT.

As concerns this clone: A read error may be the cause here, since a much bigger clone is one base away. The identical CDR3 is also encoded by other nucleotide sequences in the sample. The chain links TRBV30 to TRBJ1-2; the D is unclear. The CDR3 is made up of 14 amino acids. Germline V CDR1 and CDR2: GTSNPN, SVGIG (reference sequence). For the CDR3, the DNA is TGTGCCTGGAGTGTACGACCTGAAGGCTATGGCTACACTTTC. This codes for CAWSVRPEGYGYTF.

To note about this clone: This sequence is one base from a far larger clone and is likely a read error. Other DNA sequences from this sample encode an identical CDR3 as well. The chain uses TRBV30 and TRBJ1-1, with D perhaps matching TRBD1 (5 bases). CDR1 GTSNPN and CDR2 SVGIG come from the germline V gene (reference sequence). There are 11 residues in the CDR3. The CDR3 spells CAWRDMTEAFF. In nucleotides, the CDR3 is TGTGCCTGGAGGGACATGACTGAGGCTTTCTTT.

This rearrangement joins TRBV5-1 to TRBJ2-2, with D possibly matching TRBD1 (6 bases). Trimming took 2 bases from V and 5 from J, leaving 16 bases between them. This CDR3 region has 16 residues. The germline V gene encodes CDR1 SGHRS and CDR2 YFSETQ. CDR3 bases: TGCGCCAGCAGCTTCCCCGAAACAGGGAATACCGGGGAGCTGTTTTTT. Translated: CASSFPETGNTGELFF. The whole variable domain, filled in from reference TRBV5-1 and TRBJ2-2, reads KAGVTQTPRYLIKTRGQQVTLSCSPISGHRSVSWYQQTPGQGLQFLFEYFSETQRNKGNFPGRFSGRQFSNSRSEMNVSTLELGDSALYLCASSFPETGNTGELFFGEGSRLTVL.

CDR3 bases: TGCATGGGCAGATCGAACACTGAAGCTTTCTTT. Its protein product is CMGRSNTEAFF. The genes are TRBV29-1 and TRBJ1-1, with D hard to call. Looked up from germline, CDR1 is SQVTM and CDR2 is ANQGSEA. The CDR3 consists of 11 residues.

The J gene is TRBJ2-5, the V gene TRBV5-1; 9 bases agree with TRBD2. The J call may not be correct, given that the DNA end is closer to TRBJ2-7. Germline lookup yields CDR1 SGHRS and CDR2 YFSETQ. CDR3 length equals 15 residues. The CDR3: CASSPRASGTYEQYF. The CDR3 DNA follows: TGCGCCAGCAGCCCCCGGGCTAGCGGGACCTACGAGCAGTACTTC.

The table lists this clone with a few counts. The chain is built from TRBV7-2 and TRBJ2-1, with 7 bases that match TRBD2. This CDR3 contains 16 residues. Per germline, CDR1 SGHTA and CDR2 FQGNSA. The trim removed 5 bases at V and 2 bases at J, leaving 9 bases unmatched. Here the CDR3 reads CASSDRTRGPYNEQFF. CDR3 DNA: TGTGCCAGCAGCGATCGGACTAGAGGGCCCTACAATGAGCAGTTCTTC.

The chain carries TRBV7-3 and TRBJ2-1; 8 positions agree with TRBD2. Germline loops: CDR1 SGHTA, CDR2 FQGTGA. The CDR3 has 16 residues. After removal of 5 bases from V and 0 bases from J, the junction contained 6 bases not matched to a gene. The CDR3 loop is CASSKMGTSSYNEQFF. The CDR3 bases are TGTGCCAGCAGCAAAATGGGGACTAGCTCCTACAATGAGCAGTTCTTC.

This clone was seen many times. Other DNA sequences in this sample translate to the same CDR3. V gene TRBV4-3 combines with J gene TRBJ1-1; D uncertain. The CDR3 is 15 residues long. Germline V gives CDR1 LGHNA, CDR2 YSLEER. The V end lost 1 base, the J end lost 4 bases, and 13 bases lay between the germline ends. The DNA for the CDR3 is TGCGCCAGCAGCCAAGTGGGCAGTCACCCCACTGAAGCTTTCTTT. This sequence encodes CASSQVGSHPTEAFF.